In its sample, the clone carrying this T cell receptor beta chain was seen a few times. Antigen unknown. V dropped 5 bases and J dropped 14 bases, with 13 bases sitting between them. The CDR3 contains 11 residues. The data were obtained in a study of T cells in Graves' hyperthyroidism and ophthalmopathy. Study information: Specimen type is peripheral blood, collected at initial diagnosis prior to any treatment.

RNA transcripts served as the template for amplifying TCR beta CDR3 regions. Using the HTBI primer set, a first-round RT-PCR was run on the TCR CDR3. MiXCR, applied by TCRdb to the multiplex PCR reads, yields one record per CDR3 protein. The sample gives around 620,000 distinct CDR3 sequences, 15% to 20% of which show up once; less than 4.5% is in the top ten. Uncontrolled infection, other autoimmune disease, pregnancy or lactation barred patients from enrollment. Thyroid ultrasound and orbital computed tomography, with clinical symptoms and serum thyroxine and TRAb, informed diagnoses. Regarding the study as a whole: Ophthalmopathy onset followed model prediction by a median approximately 7 months.

The source is a woman under 40 with Graves' hyperthyroidism. The chain carries TRBV12-3 or TRBV12-4 and TRBJ2-1, with D perhaps TRBD2 (5 bases). The specimen sequenced was blood. As DNA, the CDR3 is TGTGCCAGCAGTCTTCAGCGGCAGGAGTTCTTC. Residues: CASSLQRQEFF.